What follows describes a single T cell receptor beta chain. These data belong to a study of T cell responses to AZD1222 COVID-19 vaccine. Here immunoSEQ multiplex PCR was the method, and the copy in TCRdb shows in-frame clones only, minus some. The sample carries around 160,000 clones, 75% to 95% recorded once. V shed 5 bases and J shed 7 bases, with 14 bases lying between them. CDR1 and CDR2 from the germline V gene are MNHEY and SMNVEV (reference sequence). This CDR3 comprises 14 residues. This clonotype was sampled from an adult in good health. Sequencing used peripheral blood, obtained on day 0 of MenACWY control vaccination. This chain connects TRBV27 to TRBJ1-4, with D maybe TRBD1 (5 bases). The CDR3, as DNA: TGTGCCAGCAGTCCGGGACGCCGAAGTGAAAAACTGTTTTTT. This encodes CASSPGRRSEKLFF.